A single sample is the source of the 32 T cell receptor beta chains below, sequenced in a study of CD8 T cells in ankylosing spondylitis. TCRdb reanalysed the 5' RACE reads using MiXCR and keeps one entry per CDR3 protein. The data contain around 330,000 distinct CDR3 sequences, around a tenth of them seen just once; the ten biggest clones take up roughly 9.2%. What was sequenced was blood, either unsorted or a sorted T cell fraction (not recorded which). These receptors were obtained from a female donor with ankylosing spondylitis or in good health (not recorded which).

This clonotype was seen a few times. CDR3: CASSPRTGGTDTQYF. CDR3 DNA: TGTGCCAGCTCACCGAGGACAGGGGGCACAGATACGCAGTATTTT. The genes are TRBV18 and TRBJ2-3, with TRBD1 matching 9 bases. With 3 bases clipped from V and 1 base from J, the junction kept 2 bases outside the gene matches. Germline V gives CDR1 KGHSH, CDR2 LQKENI. The CDR3 is 15 residues long.

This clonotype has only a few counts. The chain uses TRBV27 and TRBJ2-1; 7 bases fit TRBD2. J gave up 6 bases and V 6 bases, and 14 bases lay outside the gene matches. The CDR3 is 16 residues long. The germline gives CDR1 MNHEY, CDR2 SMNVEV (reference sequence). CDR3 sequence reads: CASRPLSGIESNEQFF. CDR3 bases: TGTGCCAGCAGGCCTTTGAGCGGGATAGAAAGCAATGAGCAGTTCTTC.

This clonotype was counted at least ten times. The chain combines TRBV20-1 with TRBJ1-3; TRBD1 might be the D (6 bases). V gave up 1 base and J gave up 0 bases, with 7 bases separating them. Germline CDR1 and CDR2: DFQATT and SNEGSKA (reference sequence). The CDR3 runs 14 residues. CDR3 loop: CSARVQGSGNTIYF. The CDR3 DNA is TGCAGTGCTAGAGTACAGGGCTCTGGAAACACCATATATTTT.

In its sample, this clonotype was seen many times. CDR3 nucleotide sequence: TGCAGTGCTACCGGGACTTTTAATGAGCAGTTCTTC. It encodes CSATGTFNEQFF. The chain is built from TRBV20-1 and TRBJ2-1; weak D call: TRBD2 (6 bases). Trimming shortened V by 4 bases and J by 7 bases, and 11 bases separated the two germline ends. The V gene's germline CDR1 is DFQATT and CDR2 SNEGSKA (reference sequence). The CDR3 is 12 amino acids.

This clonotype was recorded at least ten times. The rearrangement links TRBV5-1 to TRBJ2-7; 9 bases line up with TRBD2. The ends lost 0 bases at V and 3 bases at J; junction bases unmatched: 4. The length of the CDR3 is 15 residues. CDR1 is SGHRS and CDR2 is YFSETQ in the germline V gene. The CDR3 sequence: CASSLDSGGIYEQYF. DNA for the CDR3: TGCGCCAGCAGCTTGGATAGCGGGGGTATCTACGAGCAGTACTTC.

CDR3 sequence: CASILLAGGYNEQFF. The DNA for the CDR3 is TGTGCCAGCATTCTACTAGCGGGAGGGTACAATGAGCAGTTCTTC. V and J are TRBV2 and TRBJ2-1; 13 positions match TRBD2. The CDR3 is 15 amino acids. Germline V gene data show CDR1 as SNHLY and CDR2 as FYNNEI. V gave up 7 bases and J gave up 4 bases; unmatched junction bases: 4.

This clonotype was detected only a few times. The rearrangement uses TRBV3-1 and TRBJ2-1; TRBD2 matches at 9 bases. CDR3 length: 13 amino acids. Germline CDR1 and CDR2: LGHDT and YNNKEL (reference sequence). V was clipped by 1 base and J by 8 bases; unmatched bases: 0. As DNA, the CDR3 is TGTGCCAGCAGCCAAGGCGGGGGGGATGAGCAGTTCTTC. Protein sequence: CASSQGGGDEQFF.

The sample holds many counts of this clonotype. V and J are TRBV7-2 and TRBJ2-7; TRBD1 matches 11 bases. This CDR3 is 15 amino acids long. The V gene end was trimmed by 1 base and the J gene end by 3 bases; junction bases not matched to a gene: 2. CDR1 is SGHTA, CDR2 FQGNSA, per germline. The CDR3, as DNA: TGTGCCAGCAGCTTAGAAGGGACAGGGGGCTACGAGCAGTACTTC. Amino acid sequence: CASSLEGTGGYEQYF. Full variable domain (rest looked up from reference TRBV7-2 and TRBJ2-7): GAGVSQSPSNKVTEKGKDVELRCDPISGHTALYWYRQSLGQGLEFLIYFQGNSAPDKSGLPSDRFSAERTGGSVSTLTIQRTQQEDSAVYLCASSLEGTGGYEQYFGPGTRLTVT.

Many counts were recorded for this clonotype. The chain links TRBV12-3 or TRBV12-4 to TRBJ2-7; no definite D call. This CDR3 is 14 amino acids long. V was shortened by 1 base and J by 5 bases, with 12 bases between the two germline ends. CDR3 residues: CASSLGTFTHEQYF. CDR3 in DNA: TGTGCCAGCAGTTTAGGGACGTTCACCCACGAGCAGTACTTC.

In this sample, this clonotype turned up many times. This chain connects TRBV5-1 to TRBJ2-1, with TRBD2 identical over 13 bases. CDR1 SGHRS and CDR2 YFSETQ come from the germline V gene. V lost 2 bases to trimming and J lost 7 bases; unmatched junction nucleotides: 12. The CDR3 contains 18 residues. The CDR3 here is CASSFVELAGGRGNEQFF. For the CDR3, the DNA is TGCGCCAGCAGCTTTGTGGAACTAGCGGGAGGGCGTGGGAATGAGCAGTTCTTC.

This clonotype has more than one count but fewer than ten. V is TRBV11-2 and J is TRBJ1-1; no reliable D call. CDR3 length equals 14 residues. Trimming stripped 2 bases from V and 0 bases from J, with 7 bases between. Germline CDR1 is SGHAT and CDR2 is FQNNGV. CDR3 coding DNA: TGTGCCAGCAGCTTAATCCAGGTGAACACTGAAGCTTTCTTT. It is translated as CASSLIQVNTEAFF.

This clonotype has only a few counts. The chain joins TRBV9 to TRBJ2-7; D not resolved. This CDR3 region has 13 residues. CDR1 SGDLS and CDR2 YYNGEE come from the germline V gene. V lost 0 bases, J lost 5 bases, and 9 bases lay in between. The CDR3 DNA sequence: TGTGCCAGCAGCGTAGGATGGGGTGACGAGCAGTACTTC. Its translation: CASSVGWGDEQYF. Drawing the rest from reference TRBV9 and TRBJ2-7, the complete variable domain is DSGVTQTPKHLITATGQRVTLRCSPRSGDLSVYWYQQSLDQGLQFLIQYYNGEERAKGNILERFSAQQFPDLHSELNLSSLELGDSALYFCASSVGWGDEQYFGPGTRLTVT.

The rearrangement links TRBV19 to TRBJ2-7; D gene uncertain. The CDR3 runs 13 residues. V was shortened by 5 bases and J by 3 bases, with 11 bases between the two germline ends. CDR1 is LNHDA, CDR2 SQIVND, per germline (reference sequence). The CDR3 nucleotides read TGTGCCAGTAGTCGAAGGGAAGTCTACGAGCAGTACTTC. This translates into CASSRREVYEQYF. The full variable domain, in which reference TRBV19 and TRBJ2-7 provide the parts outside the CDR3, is DGGITQSPKYLFRKEGQNVTLSCEQNLNHDAMYWYRQDPGQGLRLIYYSQIVNDFQKGDIAEGYSVSREKKESFPLTVTSAQKNPTAFYLCASSRREVYEQYFGPGTRLTVT.

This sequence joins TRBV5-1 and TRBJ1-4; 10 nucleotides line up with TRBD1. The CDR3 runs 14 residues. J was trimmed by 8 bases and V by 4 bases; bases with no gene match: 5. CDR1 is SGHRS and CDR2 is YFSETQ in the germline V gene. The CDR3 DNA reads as TGCGCCAGCAGCGCGGGACAGGGGAGAGAAAAACTGTTTTTT. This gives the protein CASSAGQGREKLFF.

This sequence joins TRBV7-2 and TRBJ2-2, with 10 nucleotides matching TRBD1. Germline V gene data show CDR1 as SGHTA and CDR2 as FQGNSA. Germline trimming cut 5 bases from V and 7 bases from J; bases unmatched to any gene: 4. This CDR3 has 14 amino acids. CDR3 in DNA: TGTGCCAGCAGCCGACAGGGGGCAAGCGGGGAGCTGTTTTTT. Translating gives CASSRQGASGELFF.

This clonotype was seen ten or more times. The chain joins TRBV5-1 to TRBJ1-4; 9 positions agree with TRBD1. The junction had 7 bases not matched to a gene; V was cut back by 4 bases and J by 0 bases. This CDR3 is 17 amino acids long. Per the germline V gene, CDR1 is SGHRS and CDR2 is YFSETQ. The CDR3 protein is CASSLRQGGATNEKLFF. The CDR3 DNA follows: TGCGCCAGCAGCCTTAGACAGGGGGGTGCAACTAATGAAAAACTGTTTTTT.

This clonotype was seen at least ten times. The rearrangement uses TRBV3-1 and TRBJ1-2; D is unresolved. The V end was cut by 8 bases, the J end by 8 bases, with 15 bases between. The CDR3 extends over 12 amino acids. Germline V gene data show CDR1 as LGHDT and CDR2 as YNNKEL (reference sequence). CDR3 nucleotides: TGTGCCAGCTCTTCACAGCCGACCGGCTACACCTTC. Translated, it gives CASSSQPTGYTF.

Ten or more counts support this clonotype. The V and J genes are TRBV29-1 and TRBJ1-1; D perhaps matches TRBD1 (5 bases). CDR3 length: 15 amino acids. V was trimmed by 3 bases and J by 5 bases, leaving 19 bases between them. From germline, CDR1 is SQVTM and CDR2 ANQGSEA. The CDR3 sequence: CSVDPGRVTGTEAFF. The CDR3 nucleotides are TGCAGCGTTGACCCGGGCAGGGTAACGGGAACTGAAGCTTTCTTT.

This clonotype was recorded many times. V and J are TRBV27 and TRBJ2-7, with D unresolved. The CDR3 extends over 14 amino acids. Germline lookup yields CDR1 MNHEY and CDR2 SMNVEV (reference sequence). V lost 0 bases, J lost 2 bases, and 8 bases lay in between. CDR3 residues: CASSLSLRPYEQYF. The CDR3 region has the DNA TGTGCCAGCAGTTTATCGCTGAGACCCTACGAGCAGTACTTC.

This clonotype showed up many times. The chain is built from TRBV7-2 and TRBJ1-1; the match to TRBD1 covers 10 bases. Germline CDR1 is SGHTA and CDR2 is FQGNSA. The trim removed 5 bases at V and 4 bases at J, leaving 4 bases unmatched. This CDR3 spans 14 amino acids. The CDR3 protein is CASSRDRGLTEAFF. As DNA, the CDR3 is TGTGCCAGCAGCCGCGACAGGGGGCTCACTGAAGCTTTCTTT.

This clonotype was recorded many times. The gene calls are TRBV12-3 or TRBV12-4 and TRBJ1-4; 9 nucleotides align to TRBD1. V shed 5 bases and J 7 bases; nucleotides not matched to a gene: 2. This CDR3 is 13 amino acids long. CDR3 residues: CASSVTGGEKLFF. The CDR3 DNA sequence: TGTGCCAGCAGTGTGACAGGGGGTGAAAAACTGTTTTTT.

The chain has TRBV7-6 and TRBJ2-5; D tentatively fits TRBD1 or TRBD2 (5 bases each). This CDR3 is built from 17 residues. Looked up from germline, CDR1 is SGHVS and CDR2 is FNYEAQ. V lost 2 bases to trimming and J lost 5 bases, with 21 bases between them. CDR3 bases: TGTGCCAGCAGCTTAATCATCGGGTGGGGGTCTGAGGAGACCCAGTACTTC. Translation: CASSLIIGWGSEETQYF.

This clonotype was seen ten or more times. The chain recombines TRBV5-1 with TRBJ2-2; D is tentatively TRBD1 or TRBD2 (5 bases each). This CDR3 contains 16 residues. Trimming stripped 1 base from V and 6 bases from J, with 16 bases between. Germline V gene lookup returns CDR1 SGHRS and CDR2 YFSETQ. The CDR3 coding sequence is TGCGCCAGCAGCTTGAGACGGGGCGCGAGGTCCGGGGAGCTGTTTTTT. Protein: CASSLRRGARSGELFF. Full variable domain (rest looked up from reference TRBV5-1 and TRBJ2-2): KAGVTQTPRYLIKTRGQQVTLSCSPISGHRSVSWYQQTPGQGLQFLFEYFSETQRNKGNFPGRFSGRQFSNSRSEMNVSTLELGDSALYLCASSLRRGARSGELFFGEGSRLTVL.

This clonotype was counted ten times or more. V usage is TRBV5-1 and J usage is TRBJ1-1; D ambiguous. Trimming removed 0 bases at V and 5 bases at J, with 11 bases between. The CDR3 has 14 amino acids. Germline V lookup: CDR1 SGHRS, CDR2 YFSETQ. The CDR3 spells CASSLAAGGTEAFF. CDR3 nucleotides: TGCGCCAGCAGCTTGGCCGCGGGAGGGACTGAAGCTTTCTTT.

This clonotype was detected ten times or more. CDR3: CASIPGRGGYNEQFF. The DNA of the CDR3 is TGTGCCAGCATTCCGGGGCGGGGGGGCTACAATGAGCAGTTCTTC. The chain employs TRBV12-3 or TRBV12-4 and TRBJ2-1; 9 bases line up with TRBD2. The CDR3 is made up of 15 amino acids. J gave up 3 bases and V 7 bases, and 7 bases lay outside the gene matches.

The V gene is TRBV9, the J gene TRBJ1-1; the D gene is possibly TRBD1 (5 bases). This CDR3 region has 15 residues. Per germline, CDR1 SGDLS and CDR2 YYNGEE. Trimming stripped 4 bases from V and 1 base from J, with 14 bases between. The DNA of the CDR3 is TGTGCCAGCAGCCCACCGGGGGGTACGAACACTGAAGCTTTCTTT. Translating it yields CASSPPGGTNTEAFF.

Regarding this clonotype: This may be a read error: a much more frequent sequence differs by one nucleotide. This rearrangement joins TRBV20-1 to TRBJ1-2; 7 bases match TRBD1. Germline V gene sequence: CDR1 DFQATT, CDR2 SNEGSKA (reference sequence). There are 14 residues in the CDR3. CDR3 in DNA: TGCAGTGCATTAACAGGGGCTAGGGACTATGGCTACCCCTTC. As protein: CSALTGARDYGYPF.

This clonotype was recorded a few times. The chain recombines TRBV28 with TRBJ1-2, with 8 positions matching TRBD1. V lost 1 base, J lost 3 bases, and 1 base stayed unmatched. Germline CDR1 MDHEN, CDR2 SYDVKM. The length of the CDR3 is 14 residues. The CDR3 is CASSLFRGHYGYTF. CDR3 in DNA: TGTGCCAGCAGTTTATTCAGGGGGCACTATGGCTACACCTTC.

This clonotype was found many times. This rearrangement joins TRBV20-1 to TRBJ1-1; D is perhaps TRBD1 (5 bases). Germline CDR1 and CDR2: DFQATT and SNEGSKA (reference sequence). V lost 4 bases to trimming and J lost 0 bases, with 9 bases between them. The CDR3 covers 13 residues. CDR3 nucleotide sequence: TGCAGTGCTAAAGGGGAGGTGAACACTGAAGCTTTCTTT. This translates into CSAKGEVNTEAFF.

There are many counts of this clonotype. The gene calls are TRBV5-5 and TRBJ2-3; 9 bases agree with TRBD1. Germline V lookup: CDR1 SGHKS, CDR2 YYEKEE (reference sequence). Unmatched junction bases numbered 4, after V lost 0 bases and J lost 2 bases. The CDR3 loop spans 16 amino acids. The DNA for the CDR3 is TGTGCCAGCAGCTTGGGGGGACAGGGTCCCACAGATACGCAGTATTTT. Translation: CASSLGGQGPTDTQYF.

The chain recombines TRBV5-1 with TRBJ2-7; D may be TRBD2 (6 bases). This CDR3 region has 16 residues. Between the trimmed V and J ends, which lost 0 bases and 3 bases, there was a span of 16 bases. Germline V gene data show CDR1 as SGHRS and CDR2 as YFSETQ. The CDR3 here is CASSLGGGDVFYEQYF. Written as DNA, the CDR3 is TGCGCCAGCAGCTTGGGGGGAGGAGACGTTTTCTACGAGCAGTACTTC.

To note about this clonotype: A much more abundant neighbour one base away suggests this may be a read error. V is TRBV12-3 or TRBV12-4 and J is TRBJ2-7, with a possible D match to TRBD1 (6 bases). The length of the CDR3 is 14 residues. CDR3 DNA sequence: TGTGCCAGCAGCCCCGACAGGACGAGCTACAAGCAGTACTTC. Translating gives CASSPDRTSYKQYF.